Sequencing of this T cell receptor (beta chain) was carried out in a study of cytotoxic CD8 clonotypes in ibrutinib-treated CLL. Study context: Productive templates averaged 255,043 per sample, and productive rearrangements 94,082.

Study results and caveats: With treatment, public clonotypes, which were uncommon, either contracted or remained stable. Clonality went up at the time of ibrutinib response, stayed stable in sustained remission, and later dropped back toward its baseline level at progression. Baseline clonality was higher than in age-matched healthy donors and moved in step with circulating CD8+ T-cell counts.

TCRdb keeps only in-frame clones here, not all; method: immunoSEQ multiplex PCR. Found here are about 330,000 clones, 67% of them singletons; the top ten hold about 5.9%. V dropped 3 bases and J dropped 8 bases, with 11 bases sitting between them. The CDR3 covers 14 residues. Germline V lookup: CDR1 MNHEY, CDR2 SMNVEV (reference sequence). Only a few counts were recorded for this clone. The antigen remains undetermined. V and J are TRBV27 and TRBJ1-6; D is unresolved. Sequencing used PBMCs, obtained after 36 months of ibrutinib treatment. This clonotype originated in a human donor with chronic lymphocytic leukemia. Here the CDR3 reads CASSFGRLYSPLHF. The CDR3 DNA follows: TGTGCCAGCAGTTTCGGACGACTGTATTCACCCCTCCACTTT.